This T cell receptor (beta chain) was captured in a study of T cell responses to AZD1222 COVID-19 vaccine. Findings and limits, study-wide: Reportedly, nearly half of unique spike TCRs recognized epitopes outside B.1.351/B.1.1.7 mutations.

As for this clone: Antigen specificity is unknown.

Produced via immunoSEQ multiplex PCR; TCRdb's table is partial and in-frame only. The table records roughly 150,000 clones, 90% of them present only once. This sample comprised peripheral blood, obtained on day 0 of AZD1222 vaccination. This TCR came from an adult in good health.

In DNA form, the CDR3 reads TGTGCCAGCAGCCCCTTAGGGACAGGGAATATTGCAGAGACCCAGTACTTC. Translation: CASSPLGTGNIAETQYF. V usage is TRBV5-5 and J usage is TRBJ2-5; 9 nucleotides agree with TRBD1. Germline V gene sequence: CDR1 SGHKS, CDR2 YYEKEE (reference sequence). V shed 4 bases, J shed 4 bases, and the junction held 14 bases outside the gene matches. The CDR3 consists of 17 residues.